One sample yielded the 5 T cell receptor beta chains listed below, sequenced in a study of blood T cell repertoires in COVID-19. The table came from immunoSEQ multiplex PCR; TCRdb's copy has only in-frame clones and leaves some out. The table includes fewer than 30,000 clones, around 85% detected once. The sequencing sample was made of peripheral blood. Receptors originate from a woman aged 60-75 years with acute or convalescent COVID-19.

The chain recombines TRBV28 with TRBJ1-1, with D possibly TRBD1 on 5 matching bases. The CDR3 spans 16 residues. V gave up 4 bases and J gave up 1 base, with 16 bases separating them. Germline V gene lookup returns CDR1 MDHEN and CDR2 SYDVKM. This chain's CDR3 is CASSYPGHISNTEAFF. The CDR3 DNA sequence: TGTGCCAGCAGTTATCCAGGACATATCTCGAACACTGAAGCTTTCTTT. Full variable domain (missing parts from reference TRBV28 and TRBJ1-1): DVKVTQSSRYLVKRTGEKVFLECVQDMDHENMFWYRQDPGLGLRLIYFSYDVKMKEKGDIPEGYSVSREKKERFSLILESASTNQTSMYLCASSYPGHISNTEAFFGQGTRLTVV.

This chain joins TRBV27 and TRBJ2-1; 12 bases are a match to TRBD1. CDR1 is MNHEY, CDR2 SMNVEV, per germline (reference sequence). The V and J ends lost 8 bases and 6 bases, in that order; junction bases with no gene match: 14. This CDR3 has 17 residues. The CDR3 DNA follows: TGTGCCAGCGGGGACAGGGGGCCCTTTCGCCGTTTCAATGAGCAGTTCTTC. Amino acids: CASGDRGPFRRFNEQFF.

The J gene is TRBJ2-3, the V gene TRBV14, with 7 bases identical to TRBD1. CDR1 SGHDN and CDR2 FVKESK come from the germline V gene. The CDR3 runs to 14 residues. V dropped 5 bases and J dropped 1; count of bases not matched to a gene: 3. CDR3 protein: CASSSGQGTDTQYF. CDR3 nucleotides: TGTGCCAGCAGCTCCGGACAGGGCACAGATACGCAGTATTTT.

CDR3 nucleotides: TGTGCCAGCTCACTGACCGGGACAGGGGACGAAAAACTGTTTTTT. This encodes CASSLTGTGDEKLFF. The chain combines TRBV18 with TRBJ1-4, with 10 positions matching TRBD1. Germline trimming cut 4 bases from V and 8 bases from J; bases unmatched to any gene: 7. This CDR3 contains 15 residues. Germline lookup yields CDR1 KGHSH and CDR2 LQKENI.

CDR3 DNA sequence: TGTGCCAGCAGCTTAACTTGGACAGTCGGTTACAATGAGCAGTTCTTC. This sequence encodes CASSLTWTVGYNEQFF. The chain links TRBV7-3 to TRBJ2-1; possible D gene TRBD1, 6 bases. Trimming removed 0 bases at V and 4 bases at J, with 13 bases between. The length of the CDR3 is 16 residues. Germline V gives CDR1 SGHTA, CDR2 FQGTGA.